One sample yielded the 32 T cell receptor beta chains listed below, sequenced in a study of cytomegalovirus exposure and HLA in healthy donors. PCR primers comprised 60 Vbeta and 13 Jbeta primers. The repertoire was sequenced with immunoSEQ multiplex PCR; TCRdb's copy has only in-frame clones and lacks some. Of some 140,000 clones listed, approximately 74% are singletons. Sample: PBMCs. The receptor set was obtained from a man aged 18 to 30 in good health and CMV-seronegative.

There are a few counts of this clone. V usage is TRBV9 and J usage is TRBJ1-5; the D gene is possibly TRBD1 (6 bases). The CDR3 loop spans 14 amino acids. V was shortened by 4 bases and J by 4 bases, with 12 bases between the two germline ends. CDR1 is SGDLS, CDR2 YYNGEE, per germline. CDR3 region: CASSKQGWNQPQHF. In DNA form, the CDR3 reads TGTGCCAGCAGCAAACAGGGATGGAATCAGCCCCAGCATTTT. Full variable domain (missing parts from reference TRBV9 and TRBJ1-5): DSGVTQTPKHLITATGQRVTLRCSPRSGDLSVYWYQQSLDQGLQFLIQYYNGEERAKGNILERFSAQQFPDLHSELNLSSLELGDSALYFCASSKQGWNQPQHFGDGTRLSIL.

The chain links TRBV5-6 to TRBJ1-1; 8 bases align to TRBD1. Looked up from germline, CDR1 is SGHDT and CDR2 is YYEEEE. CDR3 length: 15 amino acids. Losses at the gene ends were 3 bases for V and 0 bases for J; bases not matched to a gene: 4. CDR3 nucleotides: TGTGCCAGCAGCTCCATGGGACAGGTGAACACTGAAGCTTTCTTT. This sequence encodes CASSSMGQVNTEAFF.

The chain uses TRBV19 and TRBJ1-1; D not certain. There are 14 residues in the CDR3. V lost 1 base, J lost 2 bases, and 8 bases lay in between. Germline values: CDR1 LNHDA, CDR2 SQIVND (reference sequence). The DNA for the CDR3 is TGTGCCAGTAGTATAGGCTCACATAACACTGAAGCTTTCTTT. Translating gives CASSIGSHNTEAFF.

This CDR3 is CASSNRNYGYTF. The CDR3 bases are TGTGCCAGCAGTAACAGGAACTATGGCTACACCTTC. The chain links TRBV27 to TRBJ1-2; possibly TRBD1 for D (5 bases). The CDR3 runs to 12 residues. V lost 5 bases, J lost 2 bases, and 6 bases lay in between. Germline V gene sequence: CDR1 MNHEY, CDR2 SMNVEV (reference sequence).

CDR3 bases: TGTGCCAGCAGCTTAGCAGCGGGGTCCTACAATGAGCAGTTCTTC. The encoded protein is CASSLAAGSYNEQFF. J is TRBJ2-1 and V is TRBV7-6; 7 positions agree with TRBD2. The CDR3 is 15 residues long. The trim removed 0 bases at V and 1 base at J, leaving 0 bases unmatched. Germline V lookup: CDR1 SGHVS, CDR2 FNYEAQ.

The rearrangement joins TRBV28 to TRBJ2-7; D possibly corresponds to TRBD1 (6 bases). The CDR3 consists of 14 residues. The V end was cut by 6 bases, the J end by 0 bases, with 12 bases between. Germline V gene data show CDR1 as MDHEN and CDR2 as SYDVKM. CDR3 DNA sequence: TGTGCCAGCAGAGGACAGTCCAGCTCCTACGAGCAGTACGTC. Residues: CASRGQSSSYEQYV.

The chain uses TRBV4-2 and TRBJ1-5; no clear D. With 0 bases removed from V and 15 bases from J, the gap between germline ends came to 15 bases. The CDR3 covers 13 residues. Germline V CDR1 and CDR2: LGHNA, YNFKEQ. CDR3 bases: TGTGCCAGCAGCCAAGATCGAGAGGGTTTGAGGCATTTT. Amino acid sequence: CASSQDREGLRHF.

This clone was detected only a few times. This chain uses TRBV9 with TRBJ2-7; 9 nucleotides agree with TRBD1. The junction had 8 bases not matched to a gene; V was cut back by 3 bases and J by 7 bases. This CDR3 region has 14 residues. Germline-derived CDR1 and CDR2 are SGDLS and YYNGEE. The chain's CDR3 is CASSEQGASGEQYF. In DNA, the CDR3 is TGTGCCAGCAGCGAACAGGGGGCCTCGGGTGAGCAGTACTTC.

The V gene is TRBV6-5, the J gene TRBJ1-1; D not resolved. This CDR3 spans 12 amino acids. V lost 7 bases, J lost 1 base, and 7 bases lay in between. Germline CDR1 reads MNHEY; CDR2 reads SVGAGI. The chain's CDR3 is CASKPGNTEAFF. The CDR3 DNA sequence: TGTGCCAGCAAACCAGGGAACACTGAAGCTTTCTTT.

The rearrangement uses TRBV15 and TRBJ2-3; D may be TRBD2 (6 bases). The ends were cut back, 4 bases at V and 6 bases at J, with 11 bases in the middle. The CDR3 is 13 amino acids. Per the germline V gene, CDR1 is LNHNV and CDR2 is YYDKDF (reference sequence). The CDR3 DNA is TGTGCCACCAGCATGGCGGGGACGGATACGCAGTATTTT. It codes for CATSMAGTDTQYF.

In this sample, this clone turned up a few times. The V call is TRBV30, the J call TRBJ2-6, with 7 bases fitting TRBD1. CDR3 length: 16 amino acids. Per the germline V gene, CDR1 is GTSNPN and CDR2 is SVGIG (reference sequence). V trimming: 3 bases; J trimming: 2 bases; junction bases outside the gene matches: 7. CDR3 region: CAWSAIGQAGANVLTF. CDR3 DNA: TGTGCCTGGAGCGCAATTGGACAGGCTGGGGCCAACGTCCTGACTTTC.

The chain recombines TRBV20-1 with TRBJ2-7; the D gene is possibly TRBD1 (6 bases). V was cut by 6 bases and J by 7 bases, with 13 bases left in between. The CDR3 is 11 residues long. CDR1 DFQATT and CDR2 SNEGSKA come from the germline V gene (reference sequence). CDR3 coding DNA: TGCAGTGCACCACAGGGCGGGGAGCAGTACTTC. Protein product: CSAPQGGEQYF.

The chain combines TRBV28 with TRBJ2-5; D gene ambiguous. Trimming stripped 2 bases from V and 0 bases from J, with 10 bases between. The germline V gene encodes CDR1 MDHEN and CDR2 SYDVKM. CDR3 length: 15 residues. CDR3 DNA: TGTGCCAGCAGTTTAAGTGCCCAGTACCAAGAGACCCAGTACTTC. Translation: CASSLSAQYQETQYF.

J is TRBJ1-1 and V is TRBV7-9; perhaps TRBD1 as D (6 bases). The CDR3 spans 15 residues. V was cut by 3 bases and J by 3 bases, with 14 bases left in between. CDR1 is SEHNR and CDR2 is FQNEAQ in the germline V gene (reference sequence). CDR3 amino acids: CASSFFGGAHTEAFF. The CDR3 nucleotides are TGTGCCAGCAGCTTCTTTGGGGGCGCGCACACTGAAGCTTTCTTT.

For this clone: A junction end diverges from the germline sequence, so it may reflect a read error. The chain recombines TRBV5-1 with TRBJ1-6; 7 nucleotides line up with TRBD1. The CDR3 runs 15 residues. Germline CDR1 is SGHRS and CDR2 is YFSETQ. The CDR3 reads CASSLAGDSLSPPHF. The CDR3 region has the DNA TGCGCCAGCAGCTTGGCCGGGGACAGCCTTTCACCCCCCCACTTT.

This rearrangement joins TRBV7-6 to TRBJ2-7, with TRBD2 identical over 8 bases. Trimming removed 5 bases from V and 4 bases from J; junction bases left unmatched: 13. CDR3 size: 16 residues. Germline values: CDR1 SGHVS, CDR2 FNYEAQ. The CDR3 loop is CASSAGPAGALYEQYV. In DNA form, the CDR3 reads TGTGCCAGCAGCGCGGGTCCAGCGGGGGCCCTGTACGAGCAGTACGTC.

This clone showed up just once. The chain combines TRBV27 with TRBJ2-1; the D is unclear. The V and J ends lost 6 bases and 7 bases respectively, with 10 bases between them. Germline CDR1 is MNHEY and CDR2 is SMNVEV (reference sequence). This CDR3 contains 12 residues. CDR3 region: CASRVSRNEQFF. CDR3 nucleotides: TGTGCCAGCAGGGTTTCGCGAAATGAGCAGTTCTTC.

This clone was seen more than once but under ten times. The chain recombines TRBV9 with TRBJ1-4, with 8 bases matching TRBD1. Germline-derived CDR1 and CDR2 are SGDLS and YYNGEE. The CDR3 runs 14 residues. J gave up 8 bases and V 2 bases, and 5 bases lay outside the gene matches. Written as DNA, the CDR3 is TGTGCCAGCAGCGTCGGGGGACAGGAAGAAAAACTGTTTTTT. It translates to CASSVGGQEEKLFF. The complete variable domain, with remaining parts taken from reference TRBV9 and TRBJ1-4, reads DSGVTQTPKHLITATGQRVTLRCSPRSGDLSVYWYQQSLDQGLQFLIQYYNGEERAKGNILERFSAQQFPDLHSELNLSSLELGDSALYFCASSVGGQEEKLFFGSGTQLSVL.

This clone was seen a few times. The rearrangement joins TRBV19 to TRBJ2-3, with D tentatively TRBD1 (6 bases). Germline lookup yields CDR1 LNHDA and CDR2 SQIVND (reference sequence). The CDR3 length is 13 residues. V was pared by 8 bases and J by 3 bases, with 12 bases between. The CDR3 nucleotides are TGTGCCAGTTCTGGGGGCGCAACAGATACGCAGTATTTT. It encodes CASSGGATDTQYF. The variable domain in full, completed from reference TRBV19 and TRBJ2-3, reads DGGITQSPKYLFRKEGQNVTLSCEQNLNHDAMYWYRQDPGQGLRLIYYSQIVNDFQKGDIAEGYSVSREKKESFPLTVTSAQKNPTAFYLCASSGGATDTQYFGPGTRLTVL.

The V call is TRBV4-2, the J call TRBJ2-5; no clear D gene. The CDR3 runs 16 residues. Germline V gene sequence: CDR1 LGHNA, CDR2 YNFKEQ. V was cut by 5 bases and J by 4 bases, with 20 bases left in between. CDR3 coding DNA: TGTGCCAGCAGCTCAAGTTGGCCGACGGGTGGAGAGACCCAGTACTTC. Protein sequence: CASSSSWPTGGETQYF.

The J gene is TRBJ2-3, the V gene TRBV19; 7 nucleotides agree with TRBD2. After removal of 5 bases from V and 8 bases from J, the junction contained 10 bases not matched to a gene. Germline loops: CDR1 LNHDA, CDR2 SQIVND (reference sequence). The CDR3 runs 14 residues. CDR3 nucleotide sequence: TGTGCCAGTAGTGGGACTAACCCTGAAGGTACGCAGTATTTT. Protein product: CASSGTNPEGTQYF. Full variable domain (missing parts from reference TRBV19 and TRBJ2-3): DGGITQSPKYLFRKEGQNVTLSCEQNLNHDAMYWYRQDPGQGLRLIYYSQIVNDFQKGDIAEGYSVSREKKESFPLTVTSAQKNPTAFYLCASSGTNPEGTQYFGPGTRLTVL.

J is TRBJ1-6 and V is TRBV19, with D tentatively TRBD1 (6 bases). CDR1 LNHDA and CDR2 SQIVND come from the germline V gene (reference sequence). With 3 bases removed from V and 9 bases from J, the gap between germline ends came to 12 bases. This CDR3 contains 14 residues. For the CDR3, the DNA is TGTGCCAGTAGTATCAACAGGGAAGCTTCACCCCTCCACTTT. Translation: CASSINREASPLHF.

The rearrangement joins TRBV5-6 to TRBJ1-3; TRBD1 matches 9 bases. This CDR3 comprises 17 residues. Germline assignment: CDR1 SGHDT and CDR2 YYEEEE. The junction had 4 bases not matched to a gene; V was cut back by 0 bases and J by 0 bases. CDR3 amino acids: CASSLAGTGPSGNTIYF. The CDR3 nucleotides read TGTGCCAGCAGCTTGGCCGGGACAGGGCCCTCTGGAAACACCATATATTTT.

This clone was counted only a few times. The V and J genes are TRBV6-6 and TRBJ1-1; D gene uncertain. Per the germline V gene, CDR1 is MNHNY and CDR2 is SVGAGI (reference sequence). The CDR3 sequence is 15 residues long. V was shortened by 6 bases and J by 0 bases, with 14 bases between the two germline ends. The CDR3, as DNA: TGTGCCAGCAGCCCAGTCGGCACTATGAACACTGAAGCTTTCTTT. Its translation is CASSPVGTMNTEAFF.

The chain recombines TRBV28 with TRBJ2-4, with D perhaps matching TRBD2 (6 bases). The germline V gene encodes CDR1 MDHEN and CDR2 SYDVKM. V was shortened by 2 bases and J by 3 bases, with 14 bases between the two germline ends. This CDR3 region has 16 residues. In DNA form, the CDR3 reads TGTGCCAGCAGTTTACCCCTTCCCGGGGGCAAAAACATTCAGTACTTC. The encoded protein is CASSLPLPGGKNIQYF.

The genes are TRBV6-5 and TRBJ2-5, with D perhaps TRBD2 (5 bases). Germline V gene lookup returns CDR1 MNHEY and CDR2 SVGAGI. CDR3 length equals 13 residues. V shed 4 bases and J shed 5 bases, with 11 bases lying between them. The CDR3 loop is CASSSLAGETQYF. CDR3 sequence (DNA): TGTGCCAGCAGTTCCCTAGCTGGGGAGACCCAGTACTTC.

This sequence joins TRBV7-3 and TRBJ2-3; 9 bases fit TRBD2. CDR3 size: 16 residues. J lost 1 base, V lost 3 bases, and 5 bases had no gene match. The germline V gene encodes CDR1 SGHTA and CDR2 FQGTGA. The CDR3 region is CASSFGIAGGTDTQYF. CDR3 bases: TGTGCCAGCAGCTTCGGGATAGCGGGGGGCACAGATACGCAGTATTTT.

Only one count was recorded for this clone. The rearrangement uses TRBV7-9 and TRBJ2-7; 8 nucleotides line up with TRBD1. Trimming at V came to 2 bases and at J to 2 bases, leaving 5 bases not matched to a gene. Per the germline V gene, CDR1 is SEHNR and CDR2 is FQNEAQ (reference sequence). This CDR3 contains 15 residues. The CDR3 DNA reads TGTGCCAGCAGCTTACCCAGGGACAGGCCCTACGAGCAGTACTTC. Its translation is CASSLPRDRPYEQYF.

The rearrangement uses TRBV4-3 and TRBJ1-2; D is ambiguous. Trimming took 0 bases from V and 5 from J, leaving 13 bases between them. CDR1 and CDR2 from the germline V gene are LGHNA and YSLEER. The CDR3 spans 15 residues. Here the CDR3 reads CASSQEWQASYGYTF. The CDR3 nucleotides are TGCGCCAGCAGCCAAGAGTGGCAGGCAAGTTATGGCTACACCTTC.

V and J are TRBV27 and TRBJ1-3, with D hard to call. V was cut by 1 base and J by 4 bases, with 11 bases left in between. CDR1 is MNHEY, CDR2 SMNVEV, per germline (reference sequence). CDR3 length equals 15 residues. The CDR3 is CASSLYARRGNTIYF. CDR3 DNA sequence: TGTGCCAGCAGTTTATATGCCCGCAGGGGAAACACCATATATTTT.

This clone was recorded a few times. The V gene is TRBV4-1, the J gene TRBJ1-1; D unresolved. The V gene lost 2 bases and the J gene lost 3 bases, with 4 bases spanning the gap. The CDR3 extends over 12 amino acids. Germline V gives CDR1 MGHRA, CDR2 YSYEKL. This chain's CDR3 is CASSQPDTEAFF. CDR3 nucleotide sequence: TGCGCCAGCAGCCAACCGGACACTGAAGCTTTCTTT.

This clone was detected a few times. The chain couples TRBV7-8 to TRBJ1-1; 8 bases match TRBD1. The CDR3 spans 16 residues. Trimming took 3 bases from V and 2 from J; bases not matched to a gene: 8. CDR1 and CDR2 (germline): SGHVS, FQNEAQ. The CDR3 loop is CASSFMTGVDNTEAFF. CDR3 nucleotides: TGTGCCAGCAGCTTCATGACAGGGGTAGATAACACTGAAGCTTTCTTT. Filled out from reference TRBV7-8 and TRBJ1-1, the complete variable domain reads GAGVSQSPRYKVAKRGQDVALRCDPISGHVSLFWYQQALGQGPEFLTYFQNEAQLDKSGLPSDRFFAERPEGSVSTLKIQRTQQEDSAVYLCASSFMTGVDNTEAFFGQGTRLTVV.